This T cell receptor beta chain was captured by sequencing in a study of T cell responses to AZD1222 COVID-19 vaccine. The protocol was immunoSEQ multiplex PCR, while the TCRdb copy is restricted to in-frame clones and leaves out a portion. The data hold some 110,000 clones, with more than 70% observed a single time. V lost 11 bases to trimming and J lost 4 bases, with 23 bases between them. Germline V gives CDR1 MDHEN, CDR2 SYDVKM. There are 15 residues in the CDR3. This clone appeared a single time. V and J are TRBV28 and TRBJ1-2; maybe TRBD1 (5 bases). Specimen: peripheral blood, collected on day 0 of AZD1222 vaccination. The source of this sequence is an adult in good health. CDR3 residues: CAAVVRDGGLYGYTF. As DNA, the CDR3 is TGTGCCGCAGTCGTACGGGACGGAGGCCTCTATGGCTACACCTTC.